The entry below describes one T cell receptor (beta chain). The data were produced by immunoSEQ multiplex PCR, yet TCRdb's version contains in-frame clones alone and is incomplete. The sample has more than 85,000 clones, 75% to 90% seen once. Germline-derived CDR1 and CDR2 are SGHTA and FQGNSA. The CDR3 consists of 15 residues. Trimming cost V 2 bases and J 10 bases; bases outside gene matches: 12. The data belong to a study of T cell responses to AZD1222 COVID-19 vaccine. The sequence came from an adult who received the AZD1222 COVID-19 vaccine. The source was peripheral blood, collected 28 days after the second AZD1222 dose. The chain links TRBV7-2 to TRBJ2-5; 8 nucleotides agree with TRBD2. In DNA form, the CDR3 reads TGTGCCAGCAGCTTACAAAGCGGGAGATTGGGGATCCAGTACTTC. This gives the protein CASSLQSGRLGIQYF.